These T cell receptor beta chains were read from a single sample in a study of T cell changes during pregnancy in multiple sclerosis. The method was immunoSEQ multiplex PCR; TCRdb's version includes in-frame clones alone and lacks a portion of them. The sample contains 75,000 to 80,000 clones, about 89% of which appear only once. Source: peripheral blood, taken before pregnancy. Receptors were obtained from a female donor with multiple sclerosis, enrolled in a pregnancy study. Both conserved end residues are part of each CDR3. D genes are given only for firm matches. Expanded clones are given a class, and other clones once, few, many or no size at all.

clone_size d_call j_call v_call cdr3_nt cdr3_aa
NA NA TRBJ1-2 TRBV28 TGTGCCAGCATACGAGACTATGGCTACACCTTC CASIRDYGYTF
NA TRBD1 TRBJ2-1 TRBV7-9 TGTGCCAGCAGTCAAAGGGACAGATACAATGAGCAGTTCTTC CASSQRDRYNEQFF
NA TRBD1 TRBJ1-2 TRBV5-4 TGTGCCAGCAGCTCCAACAGGGGTCTCTATGGCTACACCTTC CASSSNRGLYGYTF
NA NA TRBJ2-2 TRBV5-1 TGCGCCAGCAGCTTGGGCGATAGCGGGGAGCTGTTTTTT CASSLGDSGELFF
NA TRBD1 TRBJ2-1 TRBV5-1 TGCGCCAGCAGCTTGGCCGCAGGGGGCCCCTACAATGAGCAGTTCTTC CASSLAAGGPYNEQFF
NA TRBD1 TRBJ1-2 TRBV5-1 TGCGCCAGCAGCTTGGGCGGGACAGGATTCTATGGCTACACCTTC CASSLGGTGFYGYTF
NA NA TRBJ2-5 TRBV5-4 TGTGCCAGCAGCTTTCTGACAGACCGGCAAGAGACCCAGTACTTC CASSFLTDRQETQYF
NA NA TRBJ2-3 TRBV9 TGTGCCAGCAACAGGGACACACGAGATACGCAGTATTTT CASNRDTRDTQYF
NA NA TRBJ1-2 TRBV14 TGTGCCAGCAGCCGAACCGAACCTGGACAGACGATTCGGGGCTACACCTTC CASSRTEPGQTIRGYTF
NA TRBD1 TRBJ1-2 TRBV6-5 TGTGCCAGCCACTCACGCCAGGGGGGCGAGCATGGCTACACCTTC CASHSRQGGEHGYTF
few NA TRBJ1-5 TRBV10-3 TGTGCCATCGCCTCTGGGGGCTCTCAGCCCCAGCATTTT CAIASGGSQPQHF
once NA TRBJ1-1 TRBV2 TGTGCCAGCAGTGAAAAAGTAGGGAGCATGAACACTGAAGCTTTCTTT CASSEKVGSMNTEAFF
few NA TRBJ1-3 TRBV11-3 TGTGCCAGCAGCTTAGGCGACTCTGGAAACACCATATATTTT CASSLGDSGNTIYF
NA NA TRBJ2-2 TRBV15 TGTGCCACCAGCAGAGTAAAGAGGGTAACCGGGGAGCTGTTTTTT CATSRVKRVTGELFF
NA NA TRBJ1-3 TRBV6-6 TGTGCCAGCAAGGAGGTACTCTCTGGAAACACCATATATTTT CASKEVLSGNTIYF
NA NA TRBJ1-1 TRBV25-1 TGTGCCAGCAGAAAACAGGCTTCGAACACTGAAGCTTTCTTT CASRKQASNTEAFF
NA TRBD2 TRBJ2-1 TRBV7-3 TGTGCCAGCAGCTTACTAGCGGGCTCCTACAATGAGCAGTTCTTC CASSLLAGSYNEQFF
many TRBD2 TRBJ2-3 TRBV4-2 TGTGCCAGCAGCGAAGGGCCTAGCGGGGGGACAGATACGCAGTATTTT CASSEGPSGGTDTQYF
NA NA TRBJ1-2 TRBV9 TGTGCCAGCAGCGACACAGGGCTCTATGGCTACACCTTC CASSDTGLYGYTF
NA TRBD1 TRBJ2-7 TRBV11-2 TGTGCCAGCAGCATCGGGACAGGGTTCGCCTACGAGCAGTACTTC CASSIGTGFAYEQYF
NA TRBD1 TRBJ1-5 TRBV11-3 TGTGCCAGCAGCTTTAGACAGGGAAAACAGCCCCAGCATTTT CASSFRQGKQPQHF
NA NA TRBJ1-1 TRBV30 TGTGCCTGCGGGGTCAGAACTGAAGCTTTCTTT CACGVRTEAFF
NA TRBD2 TRBJ2-2 TRBV13 TGTGCCAGCAGCTTAGCACTAGCGGGTGACACCGGGGAGCTGTTTTTT CASSLALAGDTGELFF
NA NA TRBJ1-5 TRBV2 TGTGCCAGCAGTCCGACAGGTAGAACCCAGCCCCAGCATTTT CASSPTGRTQPQHF
NA TRBD2 TRBJ2-7 TRBV29-1 TGCAGCGTAACGTTACCTAGCGGGGGACACCCGACCTACGAGCAGTACTTC CSVTLPSGGHPTYEQYF
NA NA TRBJ1-2 TRBV9 TGTGCCAACGTCAGGCGTAAATATGGCTACACCTTC CANVRRKYGYTF
NA TRBD1 TRBJ2-7 TRBV19 TGTGCCAGCAGCCGTCGGGACAGGGGAAATGATTTCCCCTACGAGCAGTACTTC CASSRRDRGNDFPYEQYF
NA NA TRBJ1-2 TRBV4-1 TGCGCCAGCAGCCAAGGCGCACGGGATTGGAGCTACACCTTC CASSQGARDWSYTF
NA TRBD1 TRBJ2-5 TRBV5-1 TGCGCCAGCAGCCCAGGACAGGGGACGGAGACCCAGTACTTC CASSPGQGTETQYF
NA NA TRBJ1-2 TRBV28 TGTGCCAGCGGCGACGCAGGGAACTATGGCTACACCTTC CASGDAGNYGYTF
NA NA TRBJ1-1 TRBV6-1 TGTGCCAGCATACGGGGGGCTTACACTGAAGCTTTCTTT CASIRGAYTEAFF
NA TRBD1 TRBJ1-5 TRBV19 TGTGCCAGTAGGACGGGGACAGGGCGTCTAAATCAGCCCCAGCATTTT CASRTGTGRLNQPQHF
NA TRBD2 TRBJ2-1 TRBV28 TGTGCCAGCAGTGGAGCGGGGGGGCCTGGTGAGCAGTTCTTC CASSGAGGPGEQFF
NA TRBD1 TRBJ1-2 TRBV30 TGTGCCTGGGGACCACAGGGGGGTGGAGGCTACACCTTC CAWGPQGGGGYTF
NA NA TRBJ2-2 TRBV21-1 TGTGCCAGCAGCAAGGACAGAATGAACACCGGGGAGCTGTTTTTT CASSKDRMNTGELFF
NA TRBD1 TRBJ2-3 TRBV9 TGTGCCAGCAGCCCCCGGACAGGGGGCATCACAGATACGCAGTATTTT CASSPRTGGITDTQYF
NA NA TRBJ2-7 TRBV4-2 TGTGCCAGCAGCCCTCTAGGGGTGACCTACGAGCAGTACTTC CASSPLGVTYEQYF
NA TRBD1 TRBJ2-2 TRBV5-1 TGCGCCAGCAGCTTAGGGACAGGGACTCCGGCGAGCACCGGGGAGCTGTTTTTT CASSLGTGTPASTGELFF
NA NA TRBJ2-3 TRBV15 TGTGCCACCAGCAGAGAGGGGGCGTATACGCAGTATTTT CATSREGAYTQYF
NA NA TRBJ2-4 TRBV10-2 TGCGCCAGCAGTGAGTCTTGGAGCCTAGCCAAAAACATTCAGTACTTC CASSESWSLAKNIQYF
NA NA TRBJ2-3 TRBV5-1 TGCGCCAGCAGCTTGCAGTGGGGGCAGACAGATACGCAGTATTTT CASSLQWGQTDTQYF
NA NA TRBJ1-2 TRBV18 NA CASSQFGPGGDYGYTF
few NA TRBJ1-6 TRBV7-2 TGTGCCAGCAGCTTAGGGGCAGGGTATTCACCCCTCCACTTT CASSLGAGYSPLHF
NA TRBD1 TRBJ1-3 TRBV9 TGTGCCAGCAGCCCCCGGCCGATTGGACAGGGAGGTGGAAACACCATATATTTT CASSPRPIGQGGGNTIYF
NA NA TRBJ1-1 TRBV2 TGTGCCAGCAGTGAAGTTCCCCAGGGGGCTTTCTTT CASSEVPQGAFF
NA NA TRBJ2-5 TRBV5-1 TGCGCCAGCAGCTTGGGGGCAACGACAGGAATGGGAGAGACCCAGTACTTC CASSLGATTGMGETQYF
NA NA TRBJ2-2 TRBV5-6 TGTGCCAGCAGCTTTCCCCCGTGGGGCCCCGGGGAGCTGTTTTTT CASSFPPWGPGELFF
NA NA TRBJ2-2 TRBV11-2 TGTGCCAGCAGCTTTCAGAGGGTCTTAGGGGAGCTGTTTTTT CASSFQRVLGELFF
few NA TRBJ2-5 TRBV15 TGTGCCACCAGCACGGGGCGGACAGCCGAGTACCAAGAGACCCAGTACTTC CATSTGRTAEYQETQYF
NA NA TRBJ1-1 TRBV4-1 TGCGCCAGCAGCCCTCGCGGGAACACTGAAGCTTTCTTT CASSPRGNTEAFF
once NA TRBJ1-5 TRBV18 TGTGCCAGCTCACCAGGATCCCCAGGGGTGCGCAATCAGCCCCAGCATTTT CASSPGSPGVRNQPQHF
NA NA TRBJ1-2 TRBV6-5 TGTGCCAGCAGTTACAACAGGGCCTATGGCTACACCTTC CASSYNRAYGYTF
NA TRBD1 TRBJ2-5 TRBV5-4 TGTGCCAGCAGCGACTGGACAGGGCACCAAGAGACCCAGTACTTC CASSDWTGHQETQYF
NA NA TRBJ1-1 TRBV5-1 TGCGCCAGCAGCCCCGTAAGCGGGAAAACTGAAGCTTTCTTT CASSPVSGKTEAFF
NA NA TRBJ2-3 TRBV7-2 TGTGCCAGCAGCTTCGGGGATACGCAGTATTTT CASSFGDTQYF
NA NA TRBJ2-4 TRBV4-1 TGCGCCAGCAGCCGTTCCCCCCTAGCCAAAAACATTCAGTACTTC CASSRSPLAKNIQYF
NA NA TRBJ1-1 TRBV28 TGTGCCAGCAGTTTATACGAGGGGGTGGGCACTGAAGCTTTCTTT CASSLYEGVGTEAFF
once TRBD2 TRBJ2-5 TRBV5-5 TGTGCCAGCAGCTGGAGCGGGGGGCGGCAAGAGACCCAGTACTTC CASSWSGGRQETQYF
NA TRBD1 TRBJ1-4 TRBV5-8 TGTGCCAGCAGCTACGGACAGGGCCAACATGAAAAACTGTTTTTT CASSYGQGQHEKLFF